Shown below are 32 T cell receptor beta chains from a single sample sequenced in a study of cytomegalovirus exposure and HLA in healthy donors. Here immunoSEQ multiplex PCR was the method, and the copy in TCRdb shows in-frame clones only, minus some. The sample comprises 200,000 to 250,000 clones, more than 75% of which are singletons, and approximately 2% rests with the top ten. What was sequenced was PBMCs. The receptors derive from a young woman in good health and CMV-seropositive.

This chain links TRBV27 with TRBJ2-3; D is possibly TRBD2 (5 bases). The CDR3 runs to 14 residues. The V end lost 2 bases, the J end lost 8 bases, and 14 bases lay between the germline ends. The germline V gene encodes CDR1 MNHEY and CDR2 SMNVEV (reference sequence). CDR3 bases: TGTGCCAGCAGTTTAACCGCTACTCGGGGTACGCAGTATTTT. Amino acids: CASSLTATRGTQYF.

J is TRBJ1-1 and V is TRBV4-1, with D tentatively TRBD1 (5 bases). V was shortened by 0 bases and J by 3 bases, with 11 bases between the two germline ends. Germline lookup yields CDR1 MGHRA and CDR2 YSYEKL. There are 15 residues in the CDR3. The CDR3 DNA reads TGCGCCAGCAGCCAAGAGGATGGGGGGGACACTGAAGCTTTCTTT. Translation: CASSQEDGGDTEAFF.

The genes are TRBV7-7 and TRBJ2-2, with TRBD2 identical over 10 bases. This CDR3 has 17 amino acids. Germline V CDR1 and CDR2: SSHAT, FNYEAQ (reference sequence). V shed 3 bases and J 6 bases; nucleotides not matched to a gene: 10. The CDR3, as DNA: TGTGCCAGCAGCTTGAACATTGGTAGCGGGAGGCCCGGGGAGCTGTTTTTT. This gives the protein CASSLNIGSGRPGELFF.

The CDR3 region is CATELMNTEAFF. The CDR3 nucleotides read TGTGCCACCGAGCTAATGAACACTGAAGCTTTCTTT. The rearrangement links TRBV2 to TRBJ1-1; D is ambiguous. CDR1 and CDR2 from the germline V gene are SNHLY and FYNNEI. V was cut by 10 bases and J by 0 bases, with 9 bases left in between. This CDR3 is built from 12 residues.

The chain uses TRBV19 and TRBJ2-7; TRBD1 matches 11 bases. The CDR3 is 15 amino acids. Germline V gene lookup returns CDR1 LNHDA and CDR2 SQIVND (reference sequence). After removal of 5 bases from V and 5 bases from J, the junction contained 8 bases not matched to a gene. The CDR3 sequence is CASSARGQGADEQYF. The CDR3 DNA reads TGTGCCAGTAGTGCTCGTGGACAGGGGGCCGACGAGCAGTACTTC.

The chain joins TRBV13 to TRBJ1-1; a possible D gene is TRBD1 (6 bases). In germline, CDR1 is PRHDT, CDR2 FYEKMQ (reference sequence). V was trimmed by 2 bases and J by 3 bases, leaving 10 bases between them. The length of the CDR3 is 14 residues. The CDR3 coding sequence is TGTGCCAGCAGCTTATCGGGGGGCCACACTGAAGCTTTCTTT. Translation gives CASSLSGGHTEAFF. The variable domain in full, with the rest retrieved from reference TRBV13 and TRBJ1-1, is AAGVIQSPRHLIKEKRETATLKCYPIPRHDTVYWYQQGPGQDPQFLISFYEKMQSDKGSIPDRFSAQQFSDYHSELNMSSLELGDSALYFCASSLSGGHTEAFFGQGTRLTVV.

The DNA of the CDR3 is TGTGCCAGCAGTAACGCAGGGAGGACTGAAGCTTTCTTT. It translates to CASSNAGRTEAFF. The chain uses TRBV27 and TRBJ1-1; a possible D gene is TRBD1 (5 bases). Trimming pared 5 bases from V and 5 bases from J, leaving 12 bases between. Germline V gene sequence: CDR1 MNHEY, CDR2 SMNVEV (reference sequence). This CDR3 spans 13 amino acids.

Only one count was recorded for this clone. The chain couples TRBV28 to TRBJ1-5; the match to TRBD1 covers 10 bases. The germline V gene encodes CDR1 MDHEN and CDR2 SYDVKM. The CDR3 runs to 16 residues. V lost 1 base, J lost 5 bases, and 5 bases stayed unmatched. CDR3 bases: TGTGCCAGCAGTTTATTGGGGACAGGGGCCGATCAGCCCCAGCATTTT. Its translation is CASSLLGTGADQPQHF.

The chain employs TRBV5-8 and TRBJ2-1, with D maybe TRBD2 (5 bases). This CDR3 is 18 amino acids long. Trimming removed 1 base at V and 0 bases at J, with 17 bases between. Germline V gene sequence: CDR1 SGHTS, CDR2 YDEGEE. The CDR3 protein is CASSLPLAAMSSYNEQFF. In nucleotides, the CDR3 is TGTGCCAGCAGCTTGCCTCTAGCTGCCATGAGCTCCTACAATGAGCAGTTCTTC.

The rearrangement joins TRBV7-6 to TRBJ2-7; TRBD2 matches at 14 bases. Trimming at V came to 4 bases and at J to 8 bases, leaving 7 bases not matched to a gene. CDR1 and CDR2 from the germline V gene are SGHVS and FNYEAQ. This CDR3 is built from 15 residues. The chain's CDR3 is CASSSEGLAGEKQYF. DNA of the CDR3: TGTGCCAGCAGCTCCGAGGGACTAGCGGGAGAAAAGCAGTACTTC.

V usage is TRBV30 and J usage is TRBJ2-1, with TRBD2 matching over 13 bases. The CDR3 runs 18 residues. Germline CDR1 and CDR2: GTSNPN and SVGIG (reference sequence). V trimming: 1 base; J trimming: 0 bases; junction bases outside the gene matches: 6. The CDR3 loop is CAWSGLAGGPSSYNEQFF. The CDR3 bases are TGTGCCTGGAGTGGACTAGCGGGAGGCCCGAGCTCCTACAATGAGCAGTTCTTC.

The chain recombines TRBV27 with TRBJ2-7; 7 bases fit TRBD1. Germline V lookup: CDR1 MNHEY, CDR2 SMNVEV (reference sequence). This CDR3 contains 14 residues. V was clipped by 3 bases and J by 2 bases; unmatched bases: 4. CDR3 sequence reads: CASSFGTVPYEQYF. In DNA, the CDR3 is TGTGCCAGCAGTTTTGGGACAGTCCCCTACGAGCAGTACTTC.

The genes are TRBV6-4 and TRBJ1-2, with 9 nucleotides matching TRBD1. This CDR3 comprises 15 residues. In germline, CDR1 is MRHNA, CDR2 SNTAGT. J was trimmed by 7 bases and V by 0 bases; bases with no gene match: 6. The CDR3 loop reads CASSDSPGQGSGYTF. Written as DNA, the CDR3 is TGTGCCAGCAGTGACTCCCCGGGACAGGGATCTGGCTACACCTTC.

The rearrangement uses TRBV2 and TRBJ2-1, with TRBD2 matching 7 bases. Per the germline V gene, CDR1 is SNHLY and CDR2 is FYNNEI. The J segment lost 7 bases and the V segment lost 4 bases, leaving 13 bases of the junction unmatched. This CDR3 spans 16 amino acids. The CDR3: CASSARRLAEGNEQFF. CDR3 sequence (DNA): TGTGCCAGCAGTGCCCGCCGCCTAGCGGAAGGGAATGAGCAGTTCTTC.

CDR3 protein: CASSLRGGDYNGEQFF. DNA for the CDR3: TGTGCCAGCAGTTTAAGGGGGGGGGACTACAATGGTGAGCAGTTCTTC. This chain uses TRBV27 with TRBJ2-1; the D gene is possibly TRBD2 (7 bases). The CDR3 is 16 amino acids. V lost 2 bases and J 9 bases, leaving 20 bases between the germline ends. Germline values: CDR1 MNHEY, CDR2 SMNVEV (reference sequence).

The rearrangement joins TRBV1 to TRBJ2-1; no DNA check was done on the table's D call, TRBD1. TRBV1 is a pseudogene segment. The length of the CDR3 is 14 residues. The CDR3 DNA follows: TGCACCAGCAGCCCCCGGGACAGGGGCAATGAGCAGTTCTTC. Protein product: CTSSPRDRGNEQFF.

The CDR3 loop reads CASSLVARTGGRYTF. Written as DNA, the CDR3 is TGTGCCAGCAGCTTAGTTGCTAGAACAGGGGGCCGCTACACCTTC. The chain carries TRBV7-6 and TRBJ1-2; TRBD1 matches at 9 bases. V gave up 1 base and J gave up 9 bases; unmatched junction bases: 9. In germline, CDR1 is SGHVS, CDR2 FNYEAQ. The CDR3 runs 15 residues. Variable domain in full (rest from reference TRBV7-6 and TRBJ1-2): GAGVSQSPRYKVTKRGQDVALRCDPISGHVSLYWYRQALGQGPEFLTYFNYEAQQDKSGLPNDRFSAERPEGSISTLTIQRTEQRDSAMYRCASSLVARTGGRYTFGSGTRLTVV.

This clone appeared once. The chain employs TRBV28 and TRBJ1-1; 7 positions match TRBD1. The CDR3 runs to 15 residues. Trimming took 4 bases from V and 0 from J; bases not matched to a gene: 5. The germline CDR1 and CDR2 sequences are MDHEN and SYDVKM. This CDR3 is CASSSFDRVNTEAFF. CDR3 sequence (DNA): TGTGCCAGCAGTTCCTTTGACAGGGTGAACACTGAAGCTTTCTTT.

This clone has a single count. The V gene is TRBV27, the J gene TRBJ2-7; 13 nucleotides match TRBD2. Germline V gene lookup returns CDR1 MNHEY and CDR2 SMNVEV (reference sequence). The V segment lost 8 bases and the J segment 2 bases; nucleotides outside the gene matches: 12. CDR3 size: 17 residues. CDR3 loop: CASASGTSGNTPYEQYF. DNA of the CDR3: TGTGCCAGCGCCTCCGGGACTAGCGGGAACACCCCCTACGAGCAGTACTTC.

Comments on this clone: Other DNA sequences in this specimen translate into the identical CDR3. This sequence joins TRBV2 and TRBJ2-5; the D is unclear. The CDR3 consists of 13 residues. The V end was cut by 5 bases, the J end by 0 bases, with 7 bases between. CDR1 is SNHLY, CDR2 FYNNEI, per germline. The CDR3 reads CASSRAYQETQYF. CDR3 DNA sequence: TGTGCCAGCAGTAGAGCGTACCAAGAGACCCAGTACTTC. The full variable domain, rest sourced from reference TRBV2 and TRBJ2-5, is EPEVTQTPSHQVTQMGQEVILRCVPISNHLYFYWYRQILGQKVEFLVSFYNNEISEKSEIFDDQFSVERPDGSNFTLKIRSTKLEDSAMYFCASSRAYQETQYFGPGTRLLVL.

This chain uses TRBV28 with TRBJ2-5; TRBD2 is a possible D gene (6 bases). CDR3 length: 15 residues. Germline assignment: CDR1 MDHEN and CDR2 SYDVKM. V was trimmed by 6 bases and J by 4 bases, leaving 18 bases between them. CDR3 bases: TGTGCCAGCAGCCGACCCCCGGGAGCCTCAGAGACCCAGTACTTC. Protein sequence: CASSRPPGASETQYF.

The rearrangement joins TRBV5-4 to TRBJ1-2; possible D gene TRBD1, 5 bases. V was shortened by 4 bases and J by 6 bases, with 16 bases between the two germline ends. The CDR3 runs to 14 residues. CDR1 is SGHNT and CDR2 is YYREEE in the germline V gene (reference sequence). The CDR3 region is CASSHPAGRNGYTF. In DNA form, the CDR3 reads TGTGCCAGCAGCCATCCGGCAGGGCGCAATGGCTACACCTTC.

As concerns this clone: Distinct nucleotide sequences in the sample also encode this CDR3. The chain is built from TRBV20-1 and TRBJ1-1, with D hard to call. The V end lost 6 bases, the J end lost 5 bases, and 10 bases lay between the germline ends. This CDR3 is built from 11 residues. Germline V gene lookup returns CDR1 DFQATT and CDR2 SNEGSKA (reference sequence). The DNA of the CDR3 is TGCAGTGCCCGAGGGAGTACTGAAGCTTTCTTT. As protein: CSARGSTEAFF.

V is TRBV2 and J is TRBJ1-4; 9 bases agree with TRBD1. The ends lost 8 bases at V and 7 bases at J; junction bases unmatched: 2. The CDR3 sequence is 12 residues long. The germline CDR1 and CDR2 sequences are SNHLY and FYNNEI. CDR3 sequence reads: CASATGGEKLFF. The DNA for the CDR3 is TGTGCCAGCGCGACAGGGGGTGAAAAACTGTTTTTT.

This chain joins TRBV11-3 and TRBJ2-1, with D possibly being TRBD1 (6 bases). The germline CDR1 and CDR2 sequences are SGHNT and YENEEA. With 4 bases removed from V and 10 bases from J, the gap between germline ends came to 17 bases. The CDR3 has 14 residues. The CDR3 loop reads CASSSRRGPHEQFF. DNA of the CDR3: TGTGCCAGCAGCTCGCGCAGGGGCCCTCACGAGCAGTTCTTC.

The V call is TRBV6-5, the J call TRBJ2-1; D may be TRBD2 (6 bases). Trimming stripped 4 bases from V and 2 bases from J, with 12 bases between. The V gene's germline CDR1 is MNHEY and CDR2 SVGAGI. CDR3 length equals 15 residues. CDR3 nucleotide sequence: TGTGCCAGCAGTTTTTCCAGCGGGCCCTACAATGAGCAGTTCTTC. Translation: CASSFSSGPYNEQFF.

J is TRBJ1-1 and V is TRBV9; D unclear. In germline, CDR1 is SGDLS, CDR2 YYNGEE. There are 13 residues in the CDR3. Trimming took off 0 bases at V and 2 bases at J, with 5 bases between the two ends. CDR3 DNA sequence: TGTGCCAGCAGCGTAGATATCAACACTGAAGCTTTCTTT. Translation gives CASSVDINTEAFF. Drawing the rest from reference TRBV9 and TRBJ1-1, the complete variable domain is DSGVTQTPKHLITATGQRVTLRCSPRSGDLSVYWYQQSLDQGLQFLIQYYNGEERAKGNILERFSAQQFPDLHSELNLSSLELGDSALYFCASSVDINTEAFFGQGTRLTVV.

The chain combines TRBV4-1 with TRBJ2-7; D is undetermined. This CDR3 contains 15 residues. Trimming removed 1 base at V and 0 bases at J, with 10 bases between. Germline CDR1 is MGHRA and CDR2 is YSYEKL. In nucleotides, the CDR3 is TGCGCCAGCAGCCAAGTGACCCCGGGCTCCTACGAGCAGTACTTC. Amino acids: CASSQVTPGSYEQYF.

V usage is TRBV27 and J usage is TRBJ2-7; 7 bases are shared with TRBD2. V gave up 9 bases and J gave up 3 bases; unmatched junction bases: 8. The CDR3 contains 13 residues. Looked up from germline, CDR1 is MNHEY and CDR2 is SMNVEV (reference sequence). The CDR3 nucleotides read TGTGCCAGTAGGTGGGGGGGAGACTACGAGCAGTACTTC. Its translation is CASRWGGDYEQYF.

The chain links TRBV5-4 to TRBJ2-7, with TRBD2 matching 10 bases. The ends lost 5 bases at V and 5 bases at J; junction bases unmatched: 10. Germline CDR1 is SGHNT and CDR2 is YYREEE (reference sequence). This CDR3 is 15 amino acids long. The CDR3 DNA sequence: TGTGCCAGCAGGTTATGGGCTAGCGGGAGTAACGAGCAGTACTTC. It specifies CASRLWASGSNEQYF.

This chain uses TRBV6-5 with TRBJ2-5, with 7 positions matching TRBD1. In germline, CDR1 is MNHEY, CDR2 SVGAGI. This CDR3 is 15 amino acids long. J was trimmed by 5 bases and V by 2 bases; bases with no gene match: 8. The CDR3 spells CASSYPTGPQETQYF. CDR3 nucleotide sequence: TGTGCCAGCAGTTACCCGACAGGGCCCCAGGAGACCCAGTACTTC.

The chain carries TRBV5-1 and TRBJ1-1; 10 nucleotides align to TRBD1. The CDR3 extends over 15 amino acids. Trimming took 5 bases from V and 3 from J; bases not matched to a gene: 7. Germline assignment: CDR1 SGHRS and CDR2 YFSETQ. The CDR3 region is CASSMYGTGDTEAFF. In DNA form, the CDR3 reads TGCGCCAGCAGTATGTACGGGACAGGGGACACTGAAGCTTTCTTT.